This record looks at one T cell receptor beta chain sequence and its context. This sample stems from a study of PD-1 blockade in classical Hodgkin lymphoma. This CDR3 is built from 17 residues. The germline V gene has CDR1 PRHDT and CDR2 FYEKMQ (reference sequence). Trimming removed 2 bases from V and 5 bases from J, with 22 bases in between. Method: immunoSEQ multiplex PCR; TCRdb's copy keeps in-frame clones and lacks some. The sample consists of more than 9,500 clones, 65% to 80% of them appearing once. All trial patients relapsed after autologous stem cell transplantation. Magnetic negative selection was used to purify CD4+ T cells from PBMCs that had been thawed.

The input for sequencing was CD4+ T cells from blood, taken at baseline. This chain links TRBV13 with TRBJ2-7; D is perhaps TRBD1 (6 bases). The receptor was isolated from a human donor with classical Hodgkin lymphoma. The CDR3 region has the DNA TGTGCCAGCAGCTTAATGTCTCCCAGGGGACCTATCGACGAGCAGTACTTC. This translates into CASSLMSPRGPIDEQYF.